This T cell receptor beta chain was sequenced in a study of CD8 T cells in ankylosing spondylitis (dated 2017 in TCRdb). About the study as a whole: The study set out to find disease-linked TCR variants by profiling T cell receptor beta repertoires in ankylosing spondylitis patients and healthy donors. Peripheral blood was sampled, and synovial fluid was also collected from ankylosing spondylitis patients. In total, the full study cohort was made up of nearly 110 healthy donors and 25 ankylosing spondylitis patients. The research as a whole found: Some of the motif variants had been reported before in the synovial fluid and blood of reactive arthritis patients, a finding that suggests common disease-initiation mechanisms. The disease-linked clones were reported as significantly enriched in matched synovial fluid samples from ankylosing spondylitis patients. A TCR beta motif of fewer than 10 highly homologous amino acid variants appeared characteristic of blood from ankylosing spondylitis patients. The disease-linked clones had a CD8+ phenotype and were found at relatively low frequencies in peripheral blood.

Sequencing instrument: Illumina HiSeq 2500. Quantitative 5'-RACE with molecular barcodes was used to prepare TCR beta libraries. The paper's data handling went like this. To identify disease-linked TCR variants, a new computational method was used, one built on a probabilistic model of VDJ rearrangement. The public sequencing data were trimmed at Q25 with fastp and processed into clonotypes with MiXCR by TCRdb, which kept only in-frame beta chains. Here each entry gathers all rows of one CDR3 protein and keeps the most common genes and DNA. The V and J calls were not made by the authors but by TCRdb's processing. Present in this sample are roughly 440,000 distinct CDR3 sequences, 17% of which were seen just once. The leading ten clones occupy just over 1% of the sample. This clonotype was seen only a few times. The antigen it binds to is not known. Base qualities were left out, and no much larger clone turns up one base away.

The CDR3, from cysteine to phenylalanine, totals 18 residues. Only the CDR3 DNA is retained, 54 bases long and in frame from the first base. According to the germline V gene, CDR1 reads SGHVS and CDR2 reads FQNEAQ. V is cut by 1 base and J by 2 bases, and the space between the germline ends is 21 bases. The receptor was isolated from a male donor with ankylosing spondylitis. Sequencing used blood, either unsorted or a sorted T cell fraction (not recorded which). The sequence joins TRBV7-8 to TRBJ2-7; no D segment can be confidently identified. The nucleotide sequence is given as TGTGCCAGCAGCTTAGTAGGGCTTGGACGGACCATACCCTACGAGCAGTACTTC. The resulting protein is CASSLVGLGRTIPYEQYF.